This record concerns one TCR beta chain sequence. The target antigen is unknown. This entry is derived from a study of cytomegalovirus exposure and HLA in healthy donors. PCR used 60 Vbeta primers and 13 Jbeta primers. Assay used: immunoSEQ multiplex PCR; TCRdb lists only in-frame clones, some missing. The sample has around 150,000 clones, about 80% seen once; the top ten hold about 2.1%. Looked up from germline, CDR1 is SGHRS and CDR2 is YFSETQ. The CDR3 is 13 residues long. Trimming took 4 bases from V and 5 from J, leaving 12 bases between them. Study observations and caveats: Earlier findings revealed that most TCR beta V segments proved productive either about 87% or about 30% of the time. Cytomegalovirus association was listed for roughly 160 TCR beta chains.

Source material: PBMCs. This receptor was identified in a female donor in good health and CMV-seronegative. The chain carries TRBV5-1 and TRBJ2-5; no clear D. The CDR3 protein is CASSPSTGETQYF. The CDR3 DNA reads as TGCGCCAGCAGCCCGTCGACTGGGGAGACCCAGTACTTC.